This T cell receptor (beta chain) was found in a study of T cells in Graves' hyperthyroidism and ophthalmopathy. Fresh 10 ml peripheral blood yielded PBMCs. RNA transcripts yielded amplified TCR beta CDR3 regions. TCR CDR3 underwent first-round RT-PCR with the HTBI primer set. Each CDR3 protein gets one entry after TCRdb re-called the multiplex PCR reads with MiXCR. The sample has hundreds of thousands of distinct CDR3 sequences, about 20% seen once. In this sample, this clonotype turned up many times. This CDR3 has 15 amino acids. CDR1 is DFQATT and CDR2 is SNEGSKA in the germline V gene (reference sequence). Trimming cost V 3 bases and J 2 bases, with 16 bases left between them.

This chain uses TRBV20-1 with TRBJ2-5; D perhaps matches TRBD1 (7 bases). The sequence derives from a man aged 35 to 55 with Graves' ophthalmopathy. The sequenced sample was blood. The DNA of the CDR3 is TGCAGTGCTAGGGGAGGCTACAGGGGACAAGAGACCCAGTACTTC. It translates to CSARGGYRGQETQYF.